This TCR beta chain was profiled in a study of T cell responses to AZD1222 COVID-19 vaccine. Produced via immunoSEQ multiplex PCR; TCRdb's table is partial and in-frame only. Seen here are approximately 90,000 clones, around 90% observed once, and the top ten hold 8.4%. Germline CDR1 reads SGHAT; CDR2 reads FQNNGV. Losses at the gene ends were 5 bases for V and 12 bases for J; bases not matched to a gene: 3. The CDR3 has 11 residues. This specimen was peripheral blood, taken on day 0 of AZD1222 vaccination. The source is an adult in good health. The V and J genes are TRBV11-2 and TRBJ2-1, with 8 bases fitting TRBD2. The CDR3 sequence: CASSTGGLQFF. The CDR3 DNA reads TGTGCCAGCAGCACGGGGGGGTTGCAGTTCTTC.